This TCR beta chain was observed in a study of cytomegalovirus exposure and HLA in healthy donors. From germline, CDR1 is SGHNT and CDR2 YYREEE (reference sequence). The CDR3 contains 17 residues. V lost 3 bases to trimming and J lost 6 bases; unmatched junction nucleotides: 15. PCR primers comprised 60 Vbeta and 13 Jbeta primers. This table comes from immunoSEQ multiplex PCR, and its TCRdb copy is limited to in-frame clones, with some not included. Among approximately 220,000 clones listed, 76% were seen once. The chain uses TRBV5-4 and TRBJ2-7, with 10 bases matching TRBD2. This receptor was taken from a man aged 18 to 35 in good health and CMV-seronegative. The sequenced sample was PBMCs. The chain's CDR3 is CASSSGLADYLGTEQYF. The CDR3, as DNA: TGTGCCAGCAGCTCCGGACTAGCGGATTATCTAGGGACCGAGCAGTACTTC.